One sample yielded the 20 T cell receptor beta chains listed below, sequenced in a study of early T cells in non-severe SARS-CoV-2 infection. TCRdb called the 5' RACE reads again in MiXCR, with one record for every CDR3 protein. The sample holds about 80,000 distinct CDR3 sequences, about 12% seen once. The sequenced sample was whole blood. Every receptor here comes from an adult who was a healthcare worker with PCR-confirmed SARS-CoV-2 infection or an uninfected control (not recorded which).

Ten or more counts support this clonotype. The V and J genes are TRBV29-1 and TRBJ2-2; no firm D call. CDR3 length equals 13 residues. CDR1 and CDR2 (germline): SQVTM, ANQGSEA. Deletions cut 5 bases from V and 4 bases from J, with 11 bases between. The CDR3 spells CSVLEQRTGELFF. The DNA of the CDR3 is TGCAGCGTTCTCGAACAGCGCACCGGGGAGCTGTTTTTT.

This clonotype appeared many times. V gene TRBV11-3 combines with J gene TRBJ2-1; D is unresolved. This CDR3 has 13 residues. Germline CDR1 and CDR2: SGHNT and YENEEA. Trimming took off 7 bases at V and 12 bases at J, with 19 bases between the two ends. The CDR3: CASTGLGSRGQFF. CDR3 coding DNA: TGTGCCAGCACGGGCCTCGGTAGTCGCGGGCAGTTCTTC.

This clonotype was seen at least ten times. The chain recombines TRBV28 with TRBJ1-1; TRBD1 matches 8 bases. Germline trimming cut 2 bases from V and 5 bases from J; bases unmatched to any gene: 4. Looked up from germline, CDR1 is MDHEN and CDR2 is SYDVKM. This CDR3 has 14 amino acids. The CDR3 DNA follows: TGTGCCAGCAGTTTAGTCAGGGGGCCGACTGAAGCTTTCTTT. Translating it yields CASSLVRGPTEAFF.

There are a few counts of this clonotype. The chain couples TRBV6-5 to TRBJ1-1; D not certain. The CDR3 is made up of 13 amino acids. V lost 3 bases, J lost 4 bases, and 9 bases lay in between. Germline assignment: CDR1 MNHEY and CDR2 SVGAGI. CDR3 protein: CASSYRPGTEAFF. The CDR3 nucleotides are TGTGCCAGCAGTTATCGTCCGGGCACTGAAGCTTTCTTT.

This clonotype turned up a few times. This chain joins TRBV5-1 and TRBJ2-1; TRBD1 matches at 7 bases. Germline assignment: CDR1 SGHRS and CDR2 YFSETQ. The CDR3 has 14 amino acids. After removal of 7 bases from V and 2 bases from J, the junction contained 6 bases not matched to a gene. The CDR3 DNA sequence: TGCGCCAGCGGACAGGTCCCCCCCTACAATGAGCAGTTCTTC. As protein: CASGQVPPYNEQFF.

The chain employs TRBV6-5 and TRBJ1-6; D remains ambiguous. The length of the CDR3 is 14 residues. CDR1 is MNHEY and CDR2 is SVGAGI in the germline V gene. V lost 5 bases to trimming and J lost 6 bases, with 11 bases between them. CDR3 DNA: TGTGCCAGCAGTACCGGGAGTTCTAATTCACCCCTCCACTTT. Translation gives CASSTGSSNSPLHF.

This clonotype was detected ten times or more. V and J are TRBV5-1 and TRBJ1-2; no clear D. The V end lost 3 bases, the J end lost 4 bases, and 7 bases lay between the germline ends. CDR1 and CDR2 (germline): SGHRS, YFSETQ. The CDR3 has 12 amino acids. In DNA, the CDR3 is TGCGCCAGCAGCTCCCCTACCTATGGCTACACCTTC. Encoded protein: CASSSPTYGYTF.

This clonotype showed up just a few times. The chain employs TRBV9 and TRBJ2-5; 8 nucleotides match TRBD1. The CDR3 has 15 residues. V lost 0 bases and J lost 3; bases outside the gene matches: 4. The germline V gene has CDR1 SGDLS and CDR2 YYNGEE. The CDR3 reads CASSVDQGAKETQYF. The CDR3, as DNA: TGTGCCAGCAGCGTAGATCAGGGGGCGAAAGAGACCCAGTACTTC.

This clonotype was recorded many times. The rearrangement joins TRBV19 to TRBJ2-3; D call uncertain. The germline V gene has CDR1 LNHDA and CDR2 SQIVND (reference sequence). There are 15 residues in the CDR3. V lost 7 bases to trimming and J lost 2 bases, with 16 bases between them. In DNA form, the CDR3 reads TGTGCCAGTACCCCTGCCTCACCGAACACAGATACGCAGTATTTT. It yields the protein CASTPASPNTDTQYF.

This clonotype appeared many times. The chain recombines TRBV14 with TRBJ2-1; D is ambiguous. The V gene's germline CDR1 is SGHDN and CDR2 FVKESK. CDR3 length: 16 amino acids. The ends were cut back, 4 bases at V and 0 bases at J, with 13 bases in the middle. This CDR3 reads CASSLLSTSSYNEQFF. CDR3 in DNA: TGTGCCAGCAGCCTTCTATCAACCAGCTCCTACAATGAGCAGTTCTTC.

The chain employs TRBV10-3 and TRBJ2-7; 16 bases map to TRBD2. This CDR3 contains 15 residues. CDR1 and CDR2 (germline): ENHRY, SYGVKD. The ends lost 6 bases at V and 5 bases at J; junction bases unmatched: 4. CDR3 in amino acids: CAIRGTSGRDNEQYF. The CDR3 DNA is TGTGCCATCAGGGGGACTAGCGGGAGGGACAACGAGCAGTACTTC.

V is TRBV28 and J is TRBJ2-5, with TRBD1 as a possible D gene (5 bases). V gave up 5 bases and J gave up 2 bases, with 18 bases separating them. The length of the CDR3 is 16 residues. Looked up from germline, CDR1 is MDHEN and CDR2 is SYDVKM. The CDR3 region is CASSPTVPGIQETQYF. CDR3 bases: TGTGCCAGCAGTCCCACGGTGCCAGGGATTCAAGAGACCCAGTACTTC.

This clonotype was counted a few times. This chain uses TRBV12-3 or TRBV12-4 with TRBJ1-1, with D possibly matching TRBD1 (5 bases). V was cut by 5 bases and J by 1 base, with 8 bases left in between. This CDR3 comprises 13 residues. The CDR3 sequence is CASSGATNTEAFF. CDR3 nucleotides: TGTGCCAGCAGTGGGGCGACGAACACTGAAGCTTTCTTT.

This clonotype has a count of ten or more. The chain links TRBV6-5 to TRBJ2-2, with TRBD2 identical over 8 bases. CDR1 is MNHEY and CDR2 is SVGAGI in the germline V gene. This CDR3 contains 17 residues. V shed 5 bases and J 4 bases; nucleotides not matched to a gene: 12. The CDR3 bases are TGTGCCAGCAGTCGGAGAGCGGGGGCCACGACCACCGGGGAGCTGTTTTTT. This translates into CASSRRAGATTTGELFF.

In its sample, this clonotype was seen many times. The chain uses TRBV6-5 and TRBJ2-1; the D gene is possibly TRBD2 (5 bases). The CDR3 totals 15 residues. In germline, CDR1 is MNHEY, CDR2 SVGAGI. Trimming pared 7 bases from V and 1 base from J, leaving 14 bases between. The CDR3 loop is CASIDPSRSYNEQFF. CDR3 nucleotide sequence: TGTGCCAGCATCGACCCTAGCAGGTCCTACAATGAGCAGTTCTTC.

This clonotype was recorded a few times. The CDR3: CASRRDLPRTDTQYF. The CDR3 coding sequence is TGTGCCAGCAGGAGGGACCTCCCCCGCACAGATACGCAGTATTTT. The gene calls are TRBV6-5 and TRBJ2-3, with D perhaps given as TRBD1 or TRBD2 (5 bases each). CDR1 MNHEY and CDR2 SVGAGI come from the germline V gene. V was trimmed by 6 bases and J by 1 base, leaving 14 bases between them. The CDR3 runs to 15 residues.

This clonotype has more than one count but fewer than ten. This chain joins TRBV7-6 and TRBJ1-4, with TRBD1 as a possible D gene (5 bases). The germline V gene encodes CDR1 SGHVS and CDR2 FNYEAQ. The CDR3 length is 17 residues. Trimming stripped 5 bases from V and 10 bases from J, with 26 bases between. The CDR3 nucleotides read TGTGCCAGCAGCCGTGACAGCTCGATTCCCCTAGAAGGAAAACTGTTTTTT. Protein sequence: CASSRDSSIPLEGKLFF.

This clonotype was counted between two and nine times. The genes are TRBV3-1 and TRBJ1-1; D is ambiguous. The V gene's germline CDR1 is LGHDT and CDR2 YNNKEL (reference sequence). Deletions cut 1 base from V and 5 bases from J, with 17 bases between. CDR3 length: 16 amino acids. CDR3 region: CASSQGGGVQRTEAFF. CDR3 sequence (DNA): TGTGCCAGCAGCCAAGGAGGTGGGGTACAAAGAACTGAAGCTTTCTTT.

This clonotype was counted between two and nine times. The chain employs TRBV3-1 and TRBJ2-3; D unclear. The V gene lost 1 base and the J gene lost 5 bases, with 10 bases spanning the gap. Germline CDR1 is LGHDT and CDR2 is YNNKEL (reference sequence). The CDR3 has 14 residues. The CDR3 nucleotides are TGTGCCAGCAGCCAAGGCGCCCCGGGAGATACGCAGTATTTT. As protein: CASSQGAPGDTQYF.

This clonotype was counted many times. V is TRBV11-2 and J is TRBJ2-1; no clear D. The V gene's germline CDR1 is SGHAT and CDR2 FQNNGV. Between the trimmed V and J ends, which lost 0 bases and 2 bases, there was a span of 8 bases. The CDR3 has 15 residues. CDR3 nucleotides: TGTGCCAGCAGCTTAGAAGGCAGCCCCTACAATGAGCAGTTCTTC. Its protein product is CASSLEGSPYNEQFF. Full variable domain (rest looked up from reference TRBV11-2 and TRBJ2-1): EAGVAQSPRYKIIEKRQSVAFWCNPISGHATLYWYQQILGQGPKLLIQFQNNGVVDDSQLPKDRFSAERLKGVDSTLKIQPAKLEDSAVYLCASSLEGSPYNEQFFGPGTRLTVL.